These 20 T cell receptor beta chains originate from one sample sequenced in a study of cytomegalovirus exposure and HLA in healthy donors. The PCR ran on 60 Vbeta and 13 Jbeta primers. Profiled with immunoSEQ multiplex PCR; TCRdb holds only in-frame clones, not every one. The repertoire holds approximately 100,000 clones, with 70% to 85% as singletons. The sequenced sample consisted of PBMCs. These receptors all come from a woman aged 18-29 years in good health and CMV-seronegative.

This chain links TRBV2 with TRBJ1-5; 7 nucleotides match TRBD1. V dropped 2 bases and J dropped 3; count of bases not matched to a gene: 4. The CDR3 is 15 residues long. Germline loops: CDR1 SNHLY, CDR2 FYNNEI. The CDR3 sequence: CASSELRGNNQPQHF. DNA of the CDR3: TGTGCCAGCAGTGAACTCAGGGGGAACAATCAGCCCCAGCATTTT.

This chain links TRBV27 with TRBJ2-5; possible D gene TRBD2, 6 bases. The V gene's germline CDR1 is MNHEY and CDR2 SMNVEV (reference sequence). The length of the CDR3 is 16 residues. V lost 5 bases to trimming and J lost 5 bases, with 21 bases between them. The CDR3 reads CASSPSRIAVRETQYF. As DNA, the CDR3 is TGTGCCAGCAGTCCCTCCAGAATAGCGGTCCGGGAGACCCAGTACTTC.

This clone was counted once. V is TRBV5-1 and J is TRBJ1-2; TRBD1 might be the D (6 bases). The germline V gene has CDR1 SGHRS and CDR2 YFSETQ. The CDR3 covers 17 residues. Trimming removed 1 base at V and 2 bases at J, with 18 bases between. In DNA, the CDR3 is TGCGCCAGCAGCTTGAGGACTCGGACAGAGACAAACTATGGCTACACCTTC. Translation gives CASSLRTRTETNYGYTF.

The J gene is TRBJ2-1, the V gene TRBV6-1; D is unclear. The V and J ends lost 2 bases and 8 bases respectively, with 4 bases between them. The length of the CDR3 is 11 residues. CDR1 and CDR2 (germline): MNHNS, SASEGT. For the CDR3, the DNA is TGTGCCAGCAGTGAAACGGATGAGCAGTTCTTC. Translating gives CASSETDEQFF.

The chain joins TRBV11-2 to TRBJ2-7, with TRBD1 matching over 10 bases. The V and J ends lost 5 bases and 1 base, in that order; junction bases with no gene match: 8. The CDR3 is 16 residues long. Germline assignment: CDR1 SGHAT and CDR2 FQNNGV. DNA for the CDR3: TGTGCCAGCAGCATCGGACCGGGACAGGGGTCCTACGAGCAGTACTTC. It translates to CASSIGPGQGSYEQYF.

The chain is built from TRBV19 and TRBJ2-7, with D possibly matching TRBD1 (5 bases). The CDR3 has 14 residues. Between the trimmed V and J ends, which lost 1 base and 4 bases, there was a span of 11 bases. Looked up from germline, CDR1 is LNHDA and CDR2 is SQIVND (reference sequence). CDR3 bases: TGTGCCAGTAGTATAGCGGCAGGGATTTACGAGCAGTACTTC. Translating it yields CASSIAAGIYEQYF.

The rearrangement links TRBV19 to TRBJ1-2; the match to TRBD1 covers 10 bases. The CDR3 loop spans 14 amino acids. V was pared by 5 bases and J by 4 bases, with 4 bases of the junction left unmatched. Germline CDR1 LNHDA, CDR2 SQIVND (reference sequence). In DNA form, the CDR3 reads TGTGCCAGTAGTCAAAGGACAGGGGGCTATGGCTACACCTTC. This codes for CASSQRTGGYGYTF.

The chain couples TRBV2 to TRBJ2-6, with 7 nucleotides matching TRBD1. Trimming took 8 bases from V and 0 from J; bases not matched to a gene: 7. Germline V gene sequence: CDR1 SNHLY, CDR2 FYNNEI. This CDR3 contains 16 residues. The CDR3 DNA is TGTGCCAGCTACAGGGGTCGACCCTCTGGGGCCAACGTCCTGACTTTC. Amino acid sequence: CASYRGRPSGANVLTF. Together with reference TRBV2 and TRBJ2-6, the CDR3 gives the full variable domain: EPEVTQTPSHQVTQMGQEVILRCVPISNHLYFYWYRQILGQKVEFLVSFYNNEISEKSEIFDDQFSVERPDGSNFTLKIRSTKLEDSAMYFCASYRGRPSGANVLTFGAGSRLTVL.

V and J are TRBV6-5 and TRBJ1-2, with a tentative D call TRBD1 (6 bases). Germline CDR1 reads MNHEY; CDR2 reads SVGAGI. Trimming removed 2 bases at V and 2 bases at J, with 12 bases between. The length of the CDR3 is 15 residues. This chain's CDR3 is CASSYGGAANYGYTF. The CDR3, as DNA: TGTGCCAGCAGTTACGGGGGGGCGGCAAACTATGGCTACACCTTC.

This clone was recorded once. The V gene is TRBV5-1, the J gene TRBJ2-7; possibly TRBD2 for D (5 bases). V shed 4 bases and J shed 4 bases, with 12 bases lying between them. In germline, CDR1 is SGHRS, CDR2 YFSETQ. CDR3 length: 13 residues. The CDR3 sequence: CASSRGSRYEQYF. The CDR3 bases are TGCGCCAGCAGCCGCGGGTCGAGGTACGAGCAGTACTTC.

The chain uses TRBV11-2 and TRBJ2-3; 11 positions match TRBD2. Germline CDR1 and CDR2: SGHAT and FQNNGV. The CDR3 sequence is 16 residues long. Trimming removed 1 base from V and 4 bases from J; junction bases left unmatched: 4. CDR3: CASSLVTSGSADTQYF. CDR3 nucleotides: TGTGCCAGCAGCTTAGTTACTAGCGGGAGTGCAGATACGCAGTATTTT.

This clone was counted only a few times. The gene calls are TRBV28 and TRBJ2-1, with 13 bases lining up with TRBD2. The CDR3 sequence is 16 residues long. The V gene end was trimmed by 5 bases and the J gene end by 2 bases; junction bases not matched to a gene: 3. CDR1 MDHEN and CDR2 SYDVKM come from the germline V gene. CDR3 region: CASSGLAGETYNEQFF. CDR3 nucleotide sequence: TGTGCCAGCAGTGGACTAGCGGGAGAGACCTACAATGAGCAGTTCTTC.

This clone was detected only a few times. V and J are TRBV18 and TRBJ1-1, with 8 bases aligning to TRBD1. The germline V gene has CDR1 KGHSH and CDR2 LQKENI. Trimming took 4 bases from V and 4 from J; bases not matched to a gene: 2. This CDR3 is 13 amino acids long. The DNA of the CDR3 is TGTGCCAGCTCACGGACAGGGAGCACTGAAGCTTTCTTT. Amino acid sequence: CASSRTGSTEAFF.

The chain links TRBV5-6 to TRBJ1-2; weak D call: TRBD1 (5 bases). V was pared by 0 bases and J by 7 bases, with 7 bases between. CDR1 and CDR2 from the germline V gene are SGHDT and YYEEEE. The length of the CDR3 is 12 residues. The CDR3 region has the DNA TGTGCCAGCAGCTTGGGGACAAGTGGCTACACCTTC. This gives the protein CASSLGTSGYTF.

J is TRBJ2-5 and V is TRBV9, with D perhaps TRBD1 (6 bases). The CDR3 contains 13 residues. V was trimmed by 2 bases and J by 4 bases, leaving 9 bases between them. Germline CDR1 reads SGDLS; CDR2 reads YYNGEE. The CDR3 DNA sequence: TGTGCCAGCAGCGTGCAGGGGAGAGAGACCCAGTACTTC. It codes for CASSVQGRETQYF.

The chain joins TRBV7-9 to TRBJ1-5; 8 nucleotides match TRBD1. J gave up 3 bases and V 3 bases, and 7 bases lay outside the gene matches. The CDR3 is made up of 16 amino acids. The germline gives CDR1 SEHNR, CDR2 FQNEAQ (reference sequence). The CDR3 loop reads CASSFGQGVSNQPQHF. CDR3 sequence (DNA): TGTGCCAGCAGCTTCGGACAGGGAGTTTCCAATCAGCCCCAGCATTTT.

The V gene is TRBV5-4, the J gene TRBJ2-3, with D maybe TRBD2 (5 bases). V was clipped by 2 bases and J by 2 bases, with 15 bases between them. There are 16 residues in the CDR3. CDR1 and CDR2 from the germline V gene are SGHNT and YYREEE (reference sequence). The CDR3 spells CASSLAAGIYTDTQYF. The CDR3 bases are TGTGCCAGCAGCTTAGCGGCCGGGATCTACACAGATACGCAGTATTTT.

This chain links TRBV30 with TRBJ2-5; 10 positions agree with TRBD1. Germline CDR1 and CDR2: GTSNPN and SVGIG (reference sequence). The CDR3 has 14 residues. The V segment lost 2 bases and the J segment 2 bases; nucleotides outside the gene matches: 2. The CDR3 nucleotides are TGTGCCTGGAGTCGGGGACAGGGGCAAGAGACCCAGTACTTC. Protein sequence: CAWSRGQGQETQYF.

Remarks on this clone: The identical CDR3 is also encoded by other nucleotide sequences in the sample. V and J are TRBV11-3 and TRBJ1-6; 7 bases fit TRBD1. V dropped 1 base and J dropped 9; count of bases not matched to a gene: 6. The CDR3 runs to 15 residues. Germline CDR1 is SGHNT and CDR2 is YENEEA. CDR3 DNA sequence: TGTGCCAGCAGCTTAGCGTCAGGGGGTTCTTCACCCCTCCACTTT. Residues: CASSLASGGSSPLHF.

To note about this clone: Sequence at one end of the junction differs from germline and may be a read error. The rearrangement uses TRBV7-9 and TRBJ2-1; tentatively, D is TRBD2 (5 bases). The CDR3 totals 15 residues. Germline CDR1 SEHNR, CDR2 FQNEAQ (reference sequence). The CDR3 here is CSSSFRGASYNEQFF. In DNA, the CDR3 is TGTTCCAGCAGCTTTCGGGGAGCCTCCTACAATGAGCAGTTCTTC. Filled out from reference TRBV7-9 and TRBJ2-1, the complete variable domain reads DTGVSQNPRHKITKRGQNVTFRCDPISEHNRLYWYRQTLGQGPEFLTYFQNEAQLEKSRLLSDRFSAERPKGSFSTLEIQRTEQGDSAMYLCSSSFRGASYNEQFFGPGTRLTVL.